Listed below are T cell receptor beta chains from one sample, sequenced in a study of blood T cell repertoires in COVID-19. Some clones are missing from TCRdb's copy, which holds only in-frame ones; the method was immunoSEQ multiplex PCR. Seen here are about 200,000 clones, about 88% observed once, and the top ten hold around 1.5%. Sequencing was carried out using peripheral blood. The receptors come from a man aged 18 to 29 with active or convalescent COVID-19. Both conserved end residues are part of each CDR3. The D gene is left open where the match is weak. Some rows mark clone size as missing; the rest say once, few, many or name a class of expanded clone.

j_gene | d_gene | len | v_gene | abundance | CDR3aa | CDR3nt
TRBJ1-1 | NA | 14 | TRBV3-1/TRBV3-2 | NA | CASSQGDLNTEAFF | TGTGCCAGCAGCCAAGGGGACTTGAACACTGAAGCTTTCTTT
TRBJ2-2 | TRBD2 | 14 | TRBV15 | NA | CATQTSGNTGELFF | TGTGCCACCCAGACTAGCGGGAACACCGGGGAGCTGTTTTTT
TRBJ2-5 | TRBD2 | 15 | TRBV7-2 | NA | CASSLRAGGAETQYF | TGTGCCAGCAGCTTACGAGCGGGGGGGGCTGAGACCCAGTACTTC
TRBJ2-3 | NA | 13 | TRBV25-1 | NA | CASSDSRADTQYF | TGTGCCAGCAGTGACAGCAGGGCCGATACGCAGTATTTT
TRBJ2-4 | NA | 13 | TRBV15 | NA | CATSELAKNIQYF | TGTGCCACCAGCGAGTTAGCCAAAAACATTCAGTACTTC
TRBJ2-3 | NA | 17 | TRBV7-9 | NA | CASSPPRTNPTRDTQYF | TGTGCCAGCAGCCCCCCTAGGACAAATCCGACACGAGATACGCAGTATTTT
TRBJ2-6 | NA | 15 | TRBV6-5 | NA | CASRFKGAGANVLTF | TGTGCCAGCAGGTTCAAGGGGGCTGGGGCCAACGTCCTGACTTTC
TRBJ2-7 | TRBD2 | 14 | TRBV5-4 | NA | CASSRGLAGDEQYF | TGTGCCAGCAGCCGGGGACTAGCGGGGGACGAGCAGTACTTC
TRBJ2-3 | NA | 12 | TRBV9 | NA | CASSALTDTQYF | TGTGCCAGCAGCGCCTTAACAGATACGCAGTATTTT
TRBJ2-3 | NA | 15 | TRBV4-2 | NA | CASSPYDGGTDTQYF | TGTGCCAGCAGCCCATATGACGGAGGCACAGATACGCAGTATTTT
TRBJ1-1 | NA | 13 | TRBV5-5 | once | CASSPYQGAEAFF | TGTGCCAGCAGCCCCTACCAAGGGGCTGAAGCTTTCTTT
TRBJ1-1 | TRBD1 | 17 | TRBV7-9 | medium-sized | CASSLVSGGPLNTEAFF | TGTGCCAGCAGCTTAGTGTCAGGGGGCCCCCTGAACACTGAAGCTTTCTTT
TRBJ2-6 | TRBD1 | 17 | TRBV2 | NA | CASGRTGGLLRANVLTF | TGTGCCAGCGGAAGGACAGGGGGCCTTCTTAGGGCCAACGTCCTGACTTTC
TRBJ2-1 | NA | 16 | TRBV4-2 | NA | CASRPNRASSYNEQFF | TGTGCCAGCAGACCAAACAGGGCGAGCTCCTACAATGAGCAGTTCTTC
TRBJ2-6 | TRBD2 | 17 | TRBV7-9 | NA | CASSFSGRVSGANVLTF | TGTGCCAGCAGCTTTAGCGGGAGAGTCTCTGGGGCCAACGTCCTGACTTTC
TRBJ2-3 | NA | 12 | TRBV12-3/TRBV12-4 | NA | CASSSGRDTQYF | TGTGCCAGCAGTTCTGGGAGAGATACGCAGTATTTT
TRBJ2-7 | TRBD2 | 14 | TRBV19 | NA | CASSTRTSGNEQYF | TGTGCCAGTAGTACCAGGACTAGCGGGAACGAGCAGTACTTC
TRBJ1-6 | NA | 14 | TRBV5-6 | NA | CASSLGQYNSPLHF | TGTGCCAGCAGCTTGGGACAATATAATTCACCCCTCCACTTT
TRBJ2-3 | NA | 13 | TRBV5-4 | NA | CATISNSTDTQYF | TGTGCCACCATTAGCAATAGCACAGATACGCAGTATTTT
TRBJ2-5 | TRBD1 | 14 | TRBV5-6 | NA | CASRGTGTKETQYF | TGTGCCAGCAGGGGGACAGGGACAAAAGAGACCCAGTACTTC
TRBJ1-2 | TRBD1 | 18 | TRBV7-8 | NA | CASSLVIGQGHPVGGYTF | TGTGCCAGCAGCTTAGTTATCGGACAGGGGCATCCCGTGGGAGGCTACACCTTC
TRBJ2-2 | TRBD1 | 15 | TRBV19 | NA | CASRRGQGVTGELFF | TGTGCCAGTAGAAGGGGACAGGGGGTTACCGGGGAGCTGTTTTTT
TRBJ1-4 | NA | 13 | TRBV2 | NA | CASSGGRGEKLFF | TGTGCCAGCAGTGGGGGCCGGGGGGAAAAACTGTTTTTT
TRBJ1-1 | NA | 15 | TRBV6-5 | once | CASSQNRQVNTEAFF | TGTGCCAGCAGCCAAAATAGACAGGTTAACACTGAAGCTTTCTTT
TRBJ1-6 | NA | 15 | TRBV9 | NA | CASSVDSNLDSPLHF | TGTGCCAGCAGCGTAGATAGCAATTTGGATTCACCCCTCCACTTT
TRBJ2-7 | NA | 15 | TRBV6-5 | NA | CASRRGRTLSYEQYF | TGTGCCAGCAGACGAGGACGGACTTTATCCTACGAGCAGTACTTC
TRBJ2-3 | TRBD2 | 20 | TRBV5-4 | NA | CASSTQGLAGGVASTDTQYF | TGTGCCAGCAGCACCCAGGGACTAGCGGGGGGGGTAGCGAGCACAGATACGCAGTATTTT
TRBJ1-4 | TRBD1 | 15 | TRBV7-9 | NA | CASSQRDSPPEKLFF | TGTGCCAGCAGCCAAAGGGACAGTCCACCGGAAAAACTGTTTTTT
TRBJ1-6 | NA | 13 | TRBV7-8 | NA | CASSLGPTEALHF | TGTGCCAGCAGCTTAGGTCCAACCGAGGCCCTCCACTTT
TRBJ2-4 | TRBD1 | 14 | TRBV6-5 | NA | CASSYGRGQDIQYF | TGTGCCAGCAGTTACGGAAGGGGGCAAGACATTCAGTACTTC
TRBJ1-2 | NA | 15 | TRBV19 | NA | CASSIASPSTYGYTF | TGTGCCAGTAGTATCGCGTCGCCCTCCACTTATGGCTACACCTTC
TRBJ1-2 | TRBD1 | 13 | TRBV28 | NA | CASQGQGNYGYTF | TGTGCCAGCCAAGGACAGGGAAACTATGGCTACACCTTC
TRBJ1-3 | TRBD1 | 15 | TRBV2 | NA | CASSEGRGQGNTIYF | TGTGCCAGCAGTGAAGGCAGGGGGCAGGGAAACACCATATATTTT
TRBJ1-1 | NA | 13 | TRBV19 | NA | CASSIQMNTEAFF | TGTGCCAGTAGTATTCAGATGAACACTGAAGCTTTCTTT
TRBJ2-1 | TRBD2 | 14 | TRBV7-2 | NA | CASSLTGTRGEQFF | TGTGCCAGCAGCTTAACCGGGACTAGGGGCGAGCAGTTCTTC
TRBJ2-3 | NA | 16 | TRBV6-6 | NA | CASSYSGGESTDTQYF | TGTGCCAGCAGTTACTCGGGCGGGGAATCCACAGATACGCAGTATTTT
TRBJ1-2 | TRBD1 | 15 | TRBV5-1 | once | CASSRGQSTNYGYTF | TGCGCCAGCAGCCGGGGACAGTCAACTAACTATGGCTACACCTTC
TRBJ2-7 | NA | 11 | TRBV19 | NA | CASSTPTQQYF | TGTGCCAGTAGTACCCCGACACAGCAGTACTTC
TRBJ2-1 | NA | 12 | TRBV29-1 | NA | CSVEYSYNEQFF | TGCAGCGTTGAGTACAGTTACAATGAGCAGTTCTTC
TRBJ1-2 | TRBD1 | 16 | TRBV4-2 | NA | CASSQGGGQEKYGYTF | TGTGCCAGCAGCCAAGGGGGGGGACAGGAGAAGTATGGCTACACCTTC
TRBJ2-3 | NA | 15 | TRBV6-5 | NA | CAARPSGWDTDTQYF | TGTGCCGCGCGGCCGAGCGGATGGGACACAGATACGCAGTATTTT
TRBJ2-7 | TRBD2 | 15 | TRBV6-5 | NA | CASSRLADNSYEQYF | TGTGCCAGCAGTCGACTAGCGGACAACTCCTACGAGCAGTACTTC
TRBJ1-3 | TRBD1 | 11 | TRBV29-1 | once | CSVRQGYTIYF | TGCAGCGTTCGACAGGGGTACACCATATATTTT
TRBJ1-2 | NA | 13 | TRBV28 | NA | CASSSGSHYGYTF | TGTGCCAGCAGTTCCGGGTCCCACTATGGCTACACCTTC